This T cell receptor (beta chain) was identified during a study of graft-versus-host responses after intestinal transplantation. Looking at the study overall: Transplants given to recipients were multivisceral, liver-intestinal, or isolated intestinal. Recipients across the board were started on anti-thymocyte globulin induction, then kept on tacrolimus and steroids for about 3 years. Regarding the study as a whole: Within the allografts of patients who had graft-donor T cell macrochimerism, graft-versus-host to host-versus-graft clonal ratios were high. Among recipient marrow samples, GvH clones were found; some appeared first in ileum or blood.

Notes on this clone: Its cognate antigen is unknown.

The CDR3 has 13 residues. V lost 10 bases to trimming and J lost 6 bases, with 17 bases between them. CDR1 and CDR2 from the germline V gene are SEHNR and FQNEAQ (reference sequence). The assay was immunoSEQ multiplex PCR, and TCRdb's table has in-frame clones only and misses some. The sample contains around 99,000 clones, about 92% of which appear only once. The V gene is TRBV7-9, the J gene TRBJ2-3, with D maybe TRBD2 (5 bases). The receptor was isolated from a human donor who received an intestinal transplant. The specimen was unstimulated CD8+ T cells sorted from spleen or lymph node cells, collected before intestinal transplant. CDR3 region: CATRDRGSDTQYF. CDR3 nucleotides: TGTGCCACCCGAGACCGGGGTTCGGATACGCAGTATTTT. Combining the CDR3 with reference TRBV7-9 and TRBJ2-3 gives the whole variable domain DTGVSQNPRHKITKRGQNVTFRCDPISEHNRLYWYRQTLGQGPEFLTYFQNEAQLEKSRLLSDRFSAERPKGSFSTLEIQRTEQGDSAMYLCATRDRGSDTQYFGPGTRLTVL.